This TCR beta chain came from a study of T cells expressing NK-cell markers. Background on the study: Investigators obtained TCR beta repertoires from sorted CD3+CD56+NKG2C+, CD3+CD56+NKG2C- and CD3+CD56-NKG2C+ T cells.

For each CDR3 protein, TCRdb gives one entry from its re-call of the 5' RACE reads, without DNA. In all, the sample yields hundreds of thousands of distinct CDR3 sequences. Germline V gene sequence: CDR1 SGHRS, CDR2 YFSETQ. This CDR3 has 15 residues. Source material: blood T cells: a sorted CD56 or NKG2C T cell subset, CD4+ or CD8+ T cells, or bulk PBMC T cells (not recorded which). The chain carries TRBV5-1 and TRBJ2-1. This sequence was found in a woman aged 18-69 years in good health. The CDR3: CASSAGERTYNEQFF.